The entry below describes one T cell receptor beta chain. What it recognizes is unknown. The data derive from a study of T cells in Graves' hyperthyroidism and ophthalmopathy. Study-wide results and caveats: Most expanded thyroid clonotypes above 0.001 recurred in blood.

TCR beta CDR3 regions were amplified from RNA transcripts. First-round RT-PCR targeting the TCR CDR3 was performed with the HTBI primer set. TCRdb re-analysed the multiplex PCR reads in MiXCR, keeping a single row per CDR3 protein. Found here are 500,000 to 600,000 distinct CDR3 sequences, 46% of them singletons; the top ten hold around two fifths. J was trimmed by 4 bases and V by 3 bases; bases with no gene match: 28. Germline lookup yields CDR1 SGHDN and CDR2 FVKESK. The length of the CDR3 is 23 residues. The sequenced material came from peripheral blood or thyroid tissue (not recorded which). The sequence was obtained from an adult woman with Graves' disease, either hyperthyroidism or ophthalmopathy (not recorded which). The chain combines TRBV14 with TRBJ1-3; 9 nucleotides agree with TRBD1. The CDR3 DNA reads TGTGCCAGCAGCCATCAACGCAGAACTAAAACGGGACAGGGAATATTTCGGGGAAACACCATATATTTT. This gives the protein CASSHQRRTKTGQGIFRGNTIYF.